This T cell receptor (beta chain) comes out of a study of cytotoxic CD8 clonotypes in ibrutinib-treated CLL. Study-level background: The taking of response samples occurred after a median about eleven months of treatment, with a range of 6 to 36.

Germline V gives CDR1 SQVTM, CDR2 ANQGSEA. The CDR3 is 16 residues long. V lost 7 bases to trimming and J lost 1 base, with 22 bases between them. Using immunoSEQ multiplex PCR, the repertoire was profiled, and TCRdb retains in-frame clones only, with some absent. The sample has fewer than 90,000 clones, roughly 72% seen once. Here the sequenced sample was PBMCs, taken after 12 months of ibrutinib treatment. The V gene is TRBV29-1, the J gene TRBJ2-5, with D unclear. The receptor was isolated from a human donor with chronic lymphocytic leukemia. This chain's CDR3 is CSARTAAGASQETQYF. The CDR3 nucleotides read TGCAGCGCCCGTACGGCGGCAGGCGCTAGCCAAGAGACCCAGTACTTC.